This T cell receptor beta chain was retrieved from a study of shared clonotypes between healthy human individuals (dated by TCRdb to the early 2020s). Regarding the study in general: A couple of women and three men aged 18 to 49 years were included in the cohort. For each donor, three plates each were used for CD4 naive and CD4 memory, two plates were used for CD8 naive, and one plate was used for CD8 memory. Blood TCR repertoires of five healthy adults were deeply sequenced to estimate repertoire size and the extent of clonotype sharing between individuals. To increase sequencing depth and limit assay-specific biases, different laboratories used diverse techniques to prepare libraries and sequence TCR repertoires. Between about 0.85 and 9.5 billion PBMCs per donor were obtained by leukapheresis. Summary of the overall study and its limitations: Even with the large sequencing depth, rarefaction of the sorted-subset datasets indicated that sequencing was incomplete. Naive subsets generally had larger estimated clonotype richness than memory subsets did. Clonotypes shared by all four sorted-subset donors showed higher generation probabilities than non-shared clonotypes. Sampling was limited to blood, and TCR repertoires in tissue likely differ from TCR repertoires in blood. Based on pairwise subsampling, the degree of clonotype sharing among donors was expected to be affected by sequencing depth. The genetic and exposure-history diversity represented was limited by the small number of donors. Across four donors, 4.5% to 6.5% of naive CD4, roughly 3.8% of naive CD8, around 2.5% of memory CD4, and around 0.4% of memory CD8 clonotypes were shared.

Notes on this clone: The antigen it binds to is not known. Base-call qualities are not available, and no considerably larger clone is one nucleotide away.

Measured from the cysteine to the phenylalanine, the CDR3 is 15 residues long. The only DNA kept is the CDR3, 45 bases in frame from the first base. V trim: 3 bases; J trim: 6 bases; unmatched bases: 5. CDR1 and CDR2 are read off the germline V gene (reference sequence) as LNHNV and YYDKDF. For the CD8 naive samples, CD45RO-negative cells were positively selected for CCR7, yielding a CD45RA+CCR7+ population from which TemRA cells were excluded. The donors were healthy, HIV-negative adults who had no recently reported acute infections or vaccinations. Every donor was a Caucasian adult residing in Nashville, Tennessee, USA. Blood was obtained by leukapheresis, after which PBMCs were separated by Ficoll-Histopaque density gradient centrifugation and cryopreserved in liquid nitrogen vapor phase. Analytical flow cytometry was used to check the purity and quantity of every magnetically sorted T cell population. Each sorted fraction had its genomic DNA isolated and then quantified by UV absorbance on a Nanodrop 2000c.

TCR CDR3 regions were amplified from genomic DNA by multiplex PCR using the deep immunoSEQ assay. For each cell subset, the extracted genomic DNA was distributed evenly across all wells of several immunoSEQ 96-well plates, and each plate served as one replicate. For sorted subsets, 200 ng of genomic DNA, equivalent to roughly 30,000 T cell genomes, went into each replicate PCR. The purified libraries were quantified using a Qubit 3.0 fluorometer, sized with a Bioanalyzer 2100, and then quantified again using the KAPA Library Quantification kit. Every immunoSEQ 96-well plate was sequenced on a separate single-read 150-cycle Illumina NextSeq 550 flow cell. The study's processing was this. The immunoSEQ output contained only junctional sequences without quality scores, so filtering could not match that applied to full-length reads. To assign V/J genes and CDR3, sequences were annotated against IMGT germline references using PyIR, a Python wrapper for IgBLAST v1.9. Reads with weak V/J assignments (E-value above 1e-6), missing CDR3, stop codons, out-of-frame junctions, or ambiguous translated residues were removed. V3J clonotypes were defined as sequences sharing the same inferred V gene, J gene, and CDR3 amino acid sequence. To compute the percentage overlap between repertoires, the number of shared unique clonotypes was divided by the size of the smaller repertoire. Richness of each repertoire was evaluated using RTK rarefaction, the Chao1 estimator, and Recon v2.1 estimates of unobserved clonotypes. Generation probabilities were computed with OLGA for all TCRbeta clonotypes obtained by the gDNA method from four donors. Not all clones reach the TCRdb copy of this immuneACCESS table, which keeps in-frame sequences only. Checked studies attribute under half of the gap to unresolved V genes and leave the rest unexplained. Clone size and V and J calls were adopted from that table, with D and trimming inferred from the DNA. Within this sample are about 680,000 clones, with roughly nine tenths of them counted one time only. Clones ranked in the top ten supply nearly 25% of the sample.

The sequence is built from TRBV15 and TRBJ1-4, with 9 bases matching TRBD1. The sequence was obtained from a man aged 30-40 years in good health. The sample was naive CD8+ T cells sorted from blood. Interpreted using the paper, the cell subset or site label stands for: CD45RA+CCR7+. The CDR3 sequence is CATSRAGTGYEKLFF. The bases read TGTGCCACCAGCAGGGCCGGGACAGGGTATGAAAAACTGTTTTTT.